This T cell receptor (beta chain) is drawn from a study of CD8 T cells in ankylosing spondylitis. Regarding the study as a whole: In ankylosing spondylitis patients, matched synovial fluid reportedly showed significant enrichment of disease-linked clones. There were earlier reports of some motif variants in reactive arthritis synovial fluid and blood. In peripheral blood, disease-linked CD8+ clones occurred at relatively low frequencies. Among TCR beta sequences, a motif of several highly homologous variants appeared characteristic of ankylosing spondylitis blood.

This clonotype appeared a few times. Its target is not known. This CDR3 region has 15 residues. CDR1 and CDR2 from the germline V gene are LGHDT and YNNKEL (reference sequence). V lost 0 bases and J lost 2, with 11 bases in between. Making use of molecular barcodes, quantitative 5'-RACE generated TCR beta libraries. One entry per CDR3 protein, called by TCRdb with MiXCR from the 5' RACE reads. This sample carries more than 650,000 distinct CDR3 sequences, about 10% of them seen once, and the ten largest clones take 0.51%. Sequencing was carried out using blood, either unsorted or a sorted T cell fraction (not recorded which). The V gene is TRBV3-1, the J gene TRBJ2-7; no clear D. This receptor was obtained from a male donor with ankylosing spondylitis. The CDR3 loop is CASSQDLAAAYEQYF. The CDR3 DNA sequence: TGTGCCAGCAGCCAAGATCTGGCTGCGGCCTACGAGCAGTACTTC.